The 25 T cell receptor beta chains presented below share a single source sample, sequenced in a study of T cells after yellow fever vaccination. TCRdb analysed the 5' RACE reads with MiXCR anew, one entry per CDR3 protein. Found here are about 400,000 distinct CDR3 sequences, roughly 6.1% of them singletons; the top ten hold approximately 15%. This material consisted of PBMCs, taken 5 days after the yellow fever booster vaccination. The receptors come from a man aged 25-40 years who received the YFV17D yellow fever vaccine.

This clonotype occurred many times. This chain connects TRBV29-1 to TRBJ2-1, with D tentatively TRBD1 or TRBD2 (5 bases each). This CDR3 has 13 amino acids. V was trimmed by 1 base and J by 9 bases, leaving 13 bases between them. Per the germline V gene, CDR1 is SQVTM and CDR2 is ANQGSEA. In nucleotides, the CDR3 is TGCAGCGTTGAAGCCCGGGCTGGGGGTGAGCAGTTCTTC. Its protein is CSVEARAGGEQFF.

This clonotype was found many times. This chain connects TRBV7-8 to TRBJ2-7; 12 nucleotides line up with TRBD2. The CDR3 loop spans 15 amino acids. Trimming cost V 5 bases and J 6 bases; bases outside gene matches: 8. The germline gives CDR1 SGHVS, CDR2 FQNEAQ. The CDR3 DNA sequence: TGTGCCAGCAGCGGACTAGCGGGGCTTCTCTCCGAGCAGTACTTC. It yields the protein CASSGLAGLLSEQYF.

The chain links TRBV18 to TRBJ1-2; weak D call: TRBD1 (5 bases). V was clipped by 5 bases and J by 8 bases, with 18 bases between them. There are 14 residues in the CDR3. The V gene's germline CDR1 is KGHSH and CDR2 LQKENI. The CDR3: CASSSSSVQGGYTF. The DNA of the CDR3 is TGTGCCAGCTCATCCTCTTCGGTCCAGGGAGGCTACACCTTC.

This clonotype was detected a few times. The V and J genes are TRBV20-1 and TRBJ1-6; 8 bases fit TRBD1. Germline V gene sequence: CDR1 DFQATT, CDR2 SNEGSKA (reference sequence). The CDR3 sequence is 14 residues long. Trimming took 5 bases from V and 9 from J; bases not matched to a gene: 9. The CDR3 loop is CSAHPQGAGSPLHF. The CDR3 coding sequence is TGCAGTGCTCACCCTCAGGGGGCTGGTTCACCCCTCCACTTT.

This clonotype was detected many times. This chain connects TRBV20-1 to TRBJ2-7; 9 bases are shared with TRBD2. Germline assignment: CDR1 DFQATT and CDR2 SNEGSKA (reference sequence). The CDR3 runs 13 residues. The trim removed 1 base at V and 6 bases at J, leaving 4 bases unmatched. CDR3 nucleotide sequence: TGCAGTGCTAGAGCGGGACTAGCTCGCGAGCAGTACTTC. It yields the protein CSARAGLAREQYF.

This clonotype was detected only a few times. V and J are TRBV12-3 or TRBV12-4 and TRBJ1-1, with D possibly being TRBD1 (5 bases). The CDR3 length is 14 residues. Trimming left V 7 bases short and J 4 bases short, with 16 bases between. CDR3 DNA sequence: TGTGCCAGCAACCTCCGGGGCCAACCCACTGAAGCTTTCTTT. It yields the protein CASNLRGQPTEAFF.

This chain joins TRBV28 and TRBJ2-5; no firm D call. Between the trimmed V and J ends, which lost 3 bases and 2 bases, there was a span of 16 bases. CDR1 MDHEN and CDR2 SYDVKM come from the germline V gene. The CDR3 covers 16 residues. The CDR3 loop is CASSLFPQMGQETQYF. The CDR3 region has the DNA TGTGCCAGCAGTTTGTTTCCCCAAATGGGGCAAGAGACCCAGTACTTC.

This chain connects TRBV6-5 to TRBJ2-5; unclear D gene. Germline CDR1 reads MNHEY; CDR2 reads SVGAGI. The CDR3 is made up of 12 amino acids. V lost 8 bases and J lost 3, with 10 bases in between. DNA for the CDR3: TGTGCCAGCCCTCTAGTAAAAGAGACCCAGTACTTC. Translating it yields CASPLVKETQYF.

This clonotype has a count of ten or more. This rearrangement joins TRBV29-1 to TRBJ2-7; TRBD2 agrees at 7 bases. This CDR3 is built from 13 residues. Per the germline V gene, CDR1 is SQVTM and CDR2 is ANQGSEA. J was trimmed by 3 bases and V by 3 bases; bases with no gene match: 5. Here the CDR3 DNA reads TGCAGCGTTGACCCTAGCGGAAACTACGAGCAGTACTTC. Translated, it gives CSVDPSGNYEQYF.

At least ten counts were recorded for this clonotype. J is TRBJ2-2 and V is TRBV6-1, with 12 positions matching TRBD1. There are 17 residues in the CDR3. Germline CDR1 and CDR2: MNHNS and SASEGT. The V segment lost 6 bases and the J segment 5 bases; nucleotides outside the gene matches: 10. The DNA for the CDR3 is TGTGCCAGCAGGATATTGGGACAGGGGGCAAGGACCGGGGAGCTGTTTTTT. It codes for CASRILGQGARTGELFF.

The J gene is TRBJ2-1, the V gene TRBV24-1; D is unresolved. Trimming pared 7 bases from V and 5 bases from J, leaving 5 bases between. This CDR3 has 11 amino acids. Germline V gene data show CDR1 as KGHDR and CDR2 as SFDVKD. In nucleotides, the CDR3 is TGTGCCACCAGGGATAACAATGAGCAGTTCTTC. Amino acids: CATRDNNEQFF.

This clonotype was counted at least ten times. The rearrangement links TRBV5-1 to TRBJ2-7, with 8 bases aligning to TRBD2. The V segment lost 0 bases and the J segment 0 bases; nucleotides outside the gene matches: 2. This CDR3 has 15 residues. Germline V gene lookup returns CDR1 SGHRS and CDR2 YFSETQ. The CDR3 region has the DNA TGCGCCAGCAGCTTGGAACTAGCGGTCTCCTACGAGCAGTACTTC. Translation: CASSLELAVSYEQYF.

This clonotype showed up just a few times. The V and J genes are TRBV20-1 and TRBJ2-7; 8 nucleotides line up with TRBD2. Trimming took 0 bases from V and 5 from J; bases not matched to a gene: 6. This CDR3 is built from 14 residues. Looked up from germline, CDR1 is DFQATT and CDR2 is SNEGSKA (reference sequence). This CDR3 reads CSARDGTRFNEQYF. CDR3 DNA sequence: TGCAGTGCTAGAGATGGGACTAGATTTAACGAGCAGTACTTC.

This chain uses TRBV3-1 with TRBJ1-1; TRBD1 might be the D (6 bases). The CDR3 has 17 residues. Trimming shortened V by 2 bases and J by 1 base, and 17 bases separated the two germline ends. CDR1 and CDR2 (germline): LGHDT, YNNKEL (reference sequence). The CDR3 loop reads CASSQYTGYEQNTEAFF. Written as DNA, the CDR3 is TGTGCCAGCAGCCAATATACAGGGTACGAACAGAACACTGAAGCTTTCTTT.

This clonotype was counted a few times. J is TRBJ1-2 and V is TRBV20-1; D ambiguous. V was trimmed by 0 bases and J by 7 bases, leaving 12 bases between them. Germline CDR1 is DFQATT and CDR2 is SNEGSKA (reference sequence). CDR3 length equals 13 residues. The CDR3 region has the DNA TGCAGTGCTAGAGATCGTAGAGGTGGTGGCTACACCTTC. This sequence encodes CSARDRRGGGYTF.

This sequence joins TRBV29-1 and TRBJ2-7; 7 nucleotides match TRBD1. V lost 3 bases and J lost 3; bases outside the gene matches: 8. In germline, CDR1 is SQVTM, CDR2 ANQGSEA. The CDR3 loop spans 14 amino acids. The CDR3 loop is CSVEVQGRGYEQYF. The CDR3 DNA sequence: TGCAGCGTTGAGGTACAGGGGAGAGGCTACGAGCAGTACTTC.

This chain joins TRBV19 and TRBJ2-1, with D perhaps TRBD2 (7 bases). The germline CDR1 and CDR2 sequences are LNHDA and SQIVND (reference sequence). This CDR3 spans 17 amino acids. V dropped 4 bases and J dropped 0 bases, with 16 bases sitting between them. The CDR3 region is CASSKTGGLSSYNEQFF. DNA of the CDR3: TGTGCCAGTAGTAAAACCGGGGGGCTAAGCTCCTACAATGAGCAGTTCTTC.

Many counts were recorded for this clonotype. The gene calls are TRBV15 and TRBJ2-3; D is uncertain. This CDR3 comprises 14 residues. V dropped 2 bases and J dropped 0 bases, with 6 bases sitting between them. Germline V gives CDR1 LNHNV, CDR2 YYDKDF (reference sequence). The CDR3 sequence is CATSRLISTDTQYF. The CDR3 DNA sequence: TGTGCCACCAGCAGACTTATTAGCACAGATACGCAGTATTTT.

The chain uses TRBV18 and TRBJ2-7, with D perhaps being TRBD1 or TRBD2 (5 bases each). Looked up from germline, CDR1 is KGHSH and CDR2 is LQKENI. The CDR3 contains 13 residues. The ends were cut back, 11 bases at V and 1 base at J, with 15 bases in the middle. The CDR3 region is CASLGTESYEQYF. CDR3 in DNA: TGTGCCTCCCTCGGGACCGAATCCTACGAGCAGTACTTC.

J is TRBJ2-2 and V is TRBV29-1; weak D call: TRBD2 (6 bases). V lost 5 bases, J lost 5 bases, and 21 bases lay in between. This CDR3 is 16 amino acids long. The V gene's germline CDR1 is SQVTM and CDR2 ANQGSEA. The CDR3 reads CSVSTRDSGGTGELFF. CDR3 sequence (DNA): TGCAGCGTTAGTACCAGGGACTCCGGCGGAACCGGGGAGCTGTTTTTT.

V gene TRBV5-8 combines with J gene TRBJ2-1; D remains unclear. Deletions cut 9 bases from V and 10 bases from J, with 8 bases between. This CDR3 is built from 9 residues. Germline CDR1 is SGHTS and CDR2 is YDEGEE. The CDR3: CATGWEQFF. CDR3 coding DNA: TGTGCCACAGGTTGGGAGCAGTTCTTC.

This clonotype was found many times. This sequence joins TRBV7-2 and TRBJ2-7; possibly TRBD1 for D (5 bases). CDR3 length: 13 residues. Trimming left V 5 bases short and J 6 bases short, with 14 bases between. Germline V gene lookup returns CDR1 SGHTA and CDR2 FQGNSA. The CDR3 DNA follows: TGTGCCAGCAGCCCAGTGGACATGGGCGAGCAGTACTTC. Protein sequence: CASSPVDMGEQYF. The full variable domain, completed using reference TRBV7-2 and TRBJ2-7, is GAGVSQSPSNKVTEKGKDVELRCDPISGHTALYWYRQSLGQGLEFLIYFQGNSAPDKSGLPSDRFSAERTGGSVSTLTIQRTQQEDSAVYLCASSPVDMGEQYFGPGTRLTVT.

This clonotype was detected only a few times. This chain joins TRBV20-1 and TRBJ2-5, with TRBD1 as a possible D gene (7 bases). Looked up from germline, CDR1 is DFQATT and CDR2 is SNEGSKA (reference sequence). V was clipped by 3 bases and J by 5 bases, with 19 bases between them. This CDR3 is built from 15 residues. DNA for the CDR3: TGCAGTGCTAGTCCAAAGACAGGGAGGTTGGAGACCCAGTACTTC. Encoded protein: CSASPKTGRLETQYF.

This clonotype came up a few times. This sequence joins TRBV5-1 and TRBJ2-3; 13 bases match TRBD2. Germline V gives CDR1 SGHRS, CDR2 YFSETQ. The CDR3 spans 15 residues. After removal of 4 bases from V and 7 bases from J, the junction contained 6 bases not matched to a gene. CDR3 in amino acids: CASSQTGTSGNTQYF. DNA for the CDR3: TGCGCCAGCAGCCAAACCGGGACTAGCGGGAATACGCAGTATTTT.

V gene TRBV12-3 or TRBV12-4 combines with J gene TRBJ2-3, with 8 positions matching TRBD2. This CDR3 comprises 15 residues. The J segment lost 2 bases and the V segment lost 4 bases, leaving 5 bases of the junction unmatched. The CDR3 protein is CASSSSGSFTDTQYF. The DNA for the CDR3 is TGTGCCAGCAGTTCCAGCGGGAGTTTCACAGATACGCAGTATTTT.